Included here is one T cell receptor (beta chain) sequence, with context. No cognate antigen has been identified for it. The record has no base qualities; no much larger clone is one base away. The data were taken from a study of blood T cell repertoires in COVID-19 (dated by TCRdb to 2018 to 2020). About the study as a whole: Samples from collaborators originated in the United States, Italy and Spain and spanned both the acute and convalescent phases of COVID-19. Deeply sampled blood TCRbeta repertoires from subjects exposed to, actively infected with, or recovered from COVID-19 were included in the dataset. Nearly every sample came with metadata listing a de-identified subject ID, COVID-19 status, age in years and sex. The prospective study material was composed of cDNA or gDNA derived from T cells, B-cell-depleted T cells, or PBMCs. Where HLA class I and class II types were available, the types were taken from metadata supplied by the sample provider, not from assay-based typing. The repertoires were released in a freely available public database meant as a resource for research on the immune response to SARS-CoV-2. Samples were obtained from the ongoing ImmuneRACE study (first 160 participants) and from 950 to 1,500 subjects provided by 6 global collaborators.

Study-wide conclusions, independent of this receptor: The amount of clinical and demographic metadata varied by source and participant and was provided uncurated.

The CDR3 goes from the cysteine to the phenylalanine over 15 residues. Only CDR3 DNA is held: 45 bases, read in frame from base 1. The germline V gene encodes CDR1 DFQATT and CDR2 SNEGSKA (reference sequence). V loses 3 bases, J loses 12 bases, and the germline ends lie 24 bases apart. TCRbeta CDR3 regions were amplified from genomic DNA using the immunoSEQ Assay, a bias-controlled multiplex PCR. As for the authors' bioinformatics: The number of nucleated cells in each sample was estimated from the amplification of reference gene primers within the assay. To quantify the absolute abundance of each unique TCRbeta CDR3 rearrangement, sequence reads were collapsed and filtered. Productive Simpson clonality was computed per sample as the square root of Simpson's diversity index over productive rearrangements. TCRdb provides this immuneACCESS table in a form limited to in-frame rearrangements. Some clones are lacking; in checked studies, under half of them reflect an unresolved V gene, and why the rest are absent is not known. V and J calls and clone size are given by that table; D and trimming were obtained from the DNA. For this sample there are some 200,000 clones; 80% to 90% appear just once. The top ten clones comprise over 2% of the sample.

The collaborating institutions used their own protocols to collect whole blood in K2EDTA tubes. For TCRbeta analysis, collaborator samples were shipped as frozen whole blood, as isolated PBMCs, or as DNA extracted from either sample type. The sample taken for sequencing was peripheral blood. This chain is built from TRBV20-1 and TRBJ2-1, with TRBD2 as a weak D call on 6 bases. The receptor comes from a woman in her fifties or sixties with acute or convalescent COVID-19. The bases are TGCAGTGCTAGTCGCGTCCCCCCGGGGGAACGGAGGCAGTTCTTC. This is translated as CSASRVPPGERRQFF.